This TCR beta chain was found in a study of blood T cell repertoires in COVID-19. Authors' data handling: Nucleated cell number was recorded as an estimate derived from reference gene primer amplification. Profiling relied on immunoSEQ multiplex PCR, and the TCRdb table lists in-frame clones only, not all of them. V, J and clone size were drawn from that table, and D and trimming were deduced from the DNA. The table lists some 250,000 clones, 86% of them singletons. The CDR3 loop spans 13 amino acids. Germline V gene lookup returns CDR1 SEHNR and CDR2 FQNEAQ (reference sequence). V was pared by 5 bases and J by 7 bases, with 5 bases of the junction left unmatched.

The source is a man aged 30 to 39 with active or convalescent COVID-19. Material for sequencing was peripheral blood. This chain joins TRBV7-9 and TRBJ1-5; 7 nucleotides match TRBD1. DNA for the CDR3: TGTGCCAGCAGCCAAGGGGGCGGGCAGCCCCAGCATTTT. Its protein product is CASSQGGGQPQHF.